Included here is one TCR beta chain sequence, with context. The target antigen is unknown. This CDR3 is 15 amino acids long. Trimming took 4 bases from V and 6 from J; bases not matched to a gene: 6. Germline values: CDR1 DFQATT, CDR2 SNEGSKA (reference sequence). TCRdb called the 5' RACE reads again in MiXCR, with one record for every CDR3 protein. This table has 240,000 or so distinct CDR3 sequences, about 10% appearing once. This record belongs to a study of CD8 T cells in ankylosing spondylitis. Points from the study as a whole: Reports say disease-linked clones showed up significantly more in matched ankylosing spondylitis synovial fluid. The study identified a TCR beta motif of several highly homologous variants that appeared characteristic of ankylosing spondylitis blood.

This sequence originates from a male donor with ankylosing spondylitis or in good health (not recorded which). This sequence joins TRBV20-1 and TRBJ2-2; TRBD2 agrees at 12 bases. The sample comprised blood, either unsorted or a sorted T cell fraction (not recorded which). CDR3 nucleotide sequence: TGCAGTGCTATCCGGGCTAGCGGGAGGGCCGGGGAGCTGTTTTTT. Protein: CSAIRASGRAGELFF.